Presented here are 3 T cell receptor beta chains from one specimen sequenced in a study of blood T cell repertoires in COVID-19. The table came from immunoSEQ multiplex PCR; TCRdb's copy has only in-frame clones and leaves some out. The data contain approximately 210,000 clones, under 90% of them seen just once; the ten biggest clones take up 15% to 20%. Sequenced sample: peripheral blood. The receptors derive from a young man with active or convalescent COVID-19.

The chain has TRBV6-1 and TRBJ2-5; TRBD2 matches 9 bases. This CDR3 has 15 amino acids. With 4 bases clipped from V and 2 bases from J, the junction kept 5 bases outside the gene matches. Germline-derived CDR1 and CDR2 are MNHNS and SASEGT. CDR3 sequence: CASSVAGAIQETQYF. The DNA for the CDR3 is TGTGCCAGCAGTGTAGCGGGGGCGATACAAGAGACCCAGTACTTC.

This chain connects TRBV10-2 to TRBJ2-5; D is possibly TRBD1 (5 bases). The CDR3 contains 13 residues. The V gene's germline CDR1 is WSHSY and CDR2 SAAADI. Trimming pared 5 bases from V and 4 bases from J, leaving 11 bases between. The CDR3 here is CASSPPGSETQYF. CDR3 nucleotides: TGCGCCAGCAGTCCTCCAGGGTCAGAGACCCAGTACTTC.

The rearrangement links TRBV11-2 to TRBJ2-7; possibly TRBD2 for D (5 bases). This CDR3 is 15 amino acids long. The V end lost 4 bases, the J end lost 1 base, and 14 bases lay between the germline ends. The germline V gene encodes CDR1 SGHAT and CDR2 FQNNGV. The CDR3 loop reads CASSSPRRVSYEQYF. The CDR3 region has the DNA TGTGCCAGCAGCTCCCCTCGGCGGGTATCCTACGAGCAGTACTTC.